A single TCR beta chain is shown here with its context. As yet, its antigen is unknown. The sample is drawn from a study of cytomegalovirus exposure and HLA in healthy donors. Notes on the study in general: Reportedly, diagnosis of cytomegalovirus status by the classifier showed high specificity and sensitivity. In an earlier analysis, in approximately 630 donors, most V segments appeared productive either ~87% or ~30% of the time. Excluded: some indistinguishable V segments such as TRBV6-2 and TRBV6-3.

In the PCR, 60 Vbeta and 13 Jbeta primers were used. In the authors' workflow: The authors later counted 65 million to 80 million unique TCR beta chains, roughly 10 million of them shared. Sequencing was performed with immunoSEQ multiplex PCR; in TCRdb, only in-frame clones are kept and a portion is missing. V, J and clone size derive from that table, while D and trimming were established from the DNA sequence. In the table there are around 160,000 clones, approximately 70% of which are singletons. The CDR3 sequence is 15 residues long. Germline lookup yields CDR1 SGDLS and CDR2 YYNGEE. V was cut by 3 bases and J by 1 base, with 13 bases left in between.

The sequence came from a man aged 18 to 30 in good health and CMV-seropositive. Sequences were obtained from PBMCs. The rearrangement links TRBV9 to TRBJ1-1, with D possibly TRBD1 on 5 matching bases. The CDR3 protein is CASSDNGGKNTEAFF. CDR3 nucleotide sequence: TGTGCCAGCAGCGACAATGGGGGGAAGAACACTGAAGCTTTCTTT. Full variable domain (rest looked up from reference TRBV9 and TRBJ1-1): DSGVTQTPKHLITATGQRVTLRCSPRSGDLSVYWYQQSLDQGLQFLIQYYNGEERAKGNILERFSAQQFPDLHSELNLSSLELGDSALYFCASSDNGGKNTEAFFGQGTRLTVV.